This TCR beta chain was sequenced during a study of blood T cell repertoires in COVID-19. Study-level information: Collection of acute and convalescent COVID-19 samples took place in the United States, Italy and Spain. PBMCs, B-cell-depleted T cells, or T cells were the source of the cDNA or gDNA that made up the material.

Trimming stripped 6 bases from V and 4 bases from J, with 9 bases between. The CDR3 sequence is 12 residues long. Looked up from germline, CDR1 is LNHDA and CDR2 is SQIVND (reference sequence). Per the original data handling: Using reference gene primer amplification, nucleated cell counts were estimated. Generated by immunoSEQ multiplex PCR, the TCRdb table keeps only in-frame clones and is missing some. V, J and clone size derive from that table, while D and trimming were established from the DNA sequence. The data contain under 500,000 clones, about 89% of them singletons. The receptor was derived from a woman in her 30s with acute or convalescent COVID-19. What was sequenced was peripheral blood. This sequence joins TRBV19 and TRBJ1-1; D is uncertain. The CDR3 protein is CASSIYGTEAFF. The CDR3 region has the DNA TGTGCCAGTAGCATATACGGCACTGAAGCTTTCTTT.